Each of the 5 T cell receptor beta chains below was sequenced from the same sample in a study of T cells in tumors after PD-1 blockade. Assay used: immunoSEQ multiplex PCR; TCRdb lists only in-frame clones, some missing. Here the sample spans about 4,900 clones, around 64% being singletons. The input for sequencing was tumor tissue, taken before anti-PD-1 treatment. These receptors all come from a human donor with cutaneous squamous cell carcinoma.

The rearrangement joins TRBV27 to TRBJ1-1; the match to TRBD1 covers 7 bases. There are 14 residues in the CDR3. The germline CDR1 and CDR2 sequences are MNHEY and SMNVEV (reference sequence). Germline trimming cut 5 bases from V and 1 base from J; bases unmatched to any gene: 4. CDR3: CASSTRGGNTEAFF. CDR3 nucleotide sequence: TGTGCCAGCAGTACCAGGGGGGGGAACACTGAAGCTTTCTTT.

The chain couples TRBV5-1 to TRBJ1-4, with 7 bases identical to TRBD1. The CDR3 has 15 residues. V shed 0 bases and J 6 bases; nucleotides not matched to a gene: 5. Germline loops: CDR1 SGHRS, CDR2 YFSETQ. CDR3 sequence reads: CASSLAGGLDEKLFF. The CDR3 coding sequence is TGCGCCAGCAGCTTGGCAGGGGGTTTGGATGAAAAACTGTTTTTT.

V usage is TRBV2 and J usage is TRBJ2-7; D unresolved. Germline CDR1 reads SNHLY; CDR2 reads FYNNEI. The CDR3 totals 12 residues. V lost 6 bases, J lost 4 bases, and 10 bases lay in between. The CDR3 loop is CASSTTKYEQYF. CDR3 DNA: TGTGCCAGCAGCACCACCAAATACGAGCAGTACTTC.

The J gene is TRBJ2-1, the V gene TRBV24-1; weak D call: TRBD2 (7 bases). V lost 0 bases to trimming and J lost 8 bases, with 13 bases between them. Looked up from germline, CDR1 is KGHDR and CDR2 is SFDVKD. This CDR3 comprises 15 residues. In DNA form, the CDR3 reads TGTGCCACCAGTGATTTGTGGCAGGGGAGGGATGAGCAGTTCTTC. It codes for CATSDLWQGRDEQFF.

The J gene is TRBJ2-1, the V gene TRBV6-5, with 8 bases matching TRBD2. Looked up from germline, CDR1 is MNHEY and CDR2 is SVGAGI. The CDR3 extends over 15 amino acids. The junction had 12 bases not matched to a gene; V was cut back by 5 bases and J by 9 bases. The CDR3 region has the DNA TGTGCCAGCAGTCAACTTAGCGGGGCCCTTGGTGAGCAGTTCTTC. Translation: CASSQLSGALGEQFF.